This TCR beta chain emerged from a study of early T cells in non-severe SARS-CoV-2 infection. Study-level information: Sequencing of unsorted whole blood was done on bulk RNA, leaving chains unpaired. Findings and limits, study-wide: Anti-spike CD8 responses were favored by VDJdb matching, which missed private and CD4 specificities.

V shed 6 bases and J 2 bases; nucleotides not matched to a gene: 6. The CDR3 covers 14 residues. The germline V gene encodes CDR1 MNHNY and CDR2 SVGAGI (reference sequence). Note on this clonotype: Its cognate antigen is unknown.

Individual cDNA molecules received unique molecular identifiers during library preparation. TCRdb ran MiXCR on the 5' RACE reads and lists one entry per CDR3 protein. The sample lists about 99,000 distinct CDR3 sequences, roughly 17% occurring once. This clonotype was sampled from an adult who was a healthcare worker with PCR-confirmed SARS-CoV-2 infection or an uninfected control (not recorded which). The sample consisted of whole blood. The J gene is TRBJ2-7, the V gene TRBV6-6; 8 positions match TRBD2. This CDR3 reads CASRVSGDPYEQYF. The CDR3, as DNA: TGTGCCAGCAGGGTTAGCGGGGACCCCTACGAGCAGTACTTC.